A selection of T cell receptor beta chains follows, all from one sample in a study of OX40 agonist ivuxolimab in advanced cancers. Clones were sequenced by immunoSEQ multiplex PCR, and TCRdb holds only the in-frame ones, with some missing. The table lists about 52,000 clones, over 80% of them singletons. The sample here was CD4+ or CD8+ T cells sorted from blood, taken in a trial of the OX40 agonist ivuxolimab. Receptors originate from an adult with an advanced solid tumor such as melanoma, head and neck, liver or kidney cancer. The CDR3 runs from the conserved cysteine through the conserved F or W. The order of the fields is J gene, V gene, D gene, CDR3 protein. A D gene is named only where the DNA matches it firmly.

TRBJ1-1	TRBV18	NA	CASSPGVDNTEAFF
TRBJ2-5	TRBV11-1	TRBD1	CASSRGQQETQYF
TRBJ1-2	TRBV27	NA	CASSIGGPYGYTF
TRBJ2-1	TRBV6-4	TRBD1	CASSDSQWQGALQFF
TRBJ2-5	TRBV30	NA	CAWAWGHQETQYF
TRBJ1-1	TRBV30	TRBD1	CAWSAGQGGAFF
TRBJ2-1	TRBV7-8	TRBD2	CASSSTSGSSYNEQFF
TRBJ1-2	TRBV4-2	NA	CASSQDQYGYTF
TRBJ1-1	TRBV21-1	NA	CASSISRNTEAFF
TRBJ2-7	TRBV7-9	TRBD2	CASSQAGDSGGVWEQYF
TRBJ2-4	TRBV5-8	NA	CASSQHPGATKNIQYF
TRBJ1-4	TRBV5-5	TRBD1	CASSGGTGGVEKLFF
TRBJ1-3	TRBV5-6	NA	CASSRTGNTIYF
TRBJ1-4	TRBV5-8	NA	CASSLGLREKLFF
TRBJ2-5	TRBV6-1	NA	CASSEIKGQETQYF
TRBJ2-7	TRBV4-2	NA	CASSQDPWGASRAKGSYEQYF
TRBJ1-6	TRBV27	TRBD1	CASSLTGGRLNSPLHF
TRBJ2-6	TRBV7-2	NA	CASSLKATGTGANVLTF
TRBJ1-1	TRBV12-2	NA	CASRLPPDTEAFF
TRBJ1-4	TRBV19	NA	CASRATFFNEKLFF
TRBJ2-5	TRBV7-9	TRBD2	CASSLKLLSGRSFQETQYF
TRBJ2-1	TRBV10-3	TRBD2	CAISEATSGNGGQFF
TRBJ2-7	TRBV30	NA	CAWSRQKAYEQYF
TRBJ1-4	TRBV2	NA	CASGPGYTNEKLFF
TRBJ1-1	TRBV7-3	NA	CASSAHVNTEAFF
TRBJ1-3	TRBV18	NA	CASSPPGGSGNTIYF
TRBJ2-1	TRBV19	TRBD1	CASSTRQGSGSAYNEQFF
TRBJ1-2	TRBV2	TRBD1	CASSKRGTGDGYTF
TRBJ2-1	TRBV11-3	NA	CASSPPGGNEQFF
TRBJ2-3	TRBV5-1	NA	CASSLDVRSAQYF
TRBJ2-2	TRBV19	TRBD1	CASSIEGTVLTGELFF
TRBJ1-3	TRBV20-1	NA	CSAPVGNTIYF
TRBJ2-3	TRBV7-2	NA	CASSLVATTSTDTQYF
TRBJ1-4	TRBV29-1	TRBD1	CSATTGIGEKLFF
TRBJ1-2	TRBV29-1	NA	CSVGERDTNYGYTF
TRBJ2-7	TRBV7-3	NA	CASSLGWGYEQYF
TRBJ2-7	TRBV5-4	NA	CASSLGGRIGEQYF
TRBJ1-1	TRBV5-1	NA	CASSLAGQEETEAFF
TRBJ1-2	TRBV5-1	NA	CASSPRGYGYTF
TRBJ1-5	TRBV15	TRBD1	CATSRYYDRGGNQPQHF
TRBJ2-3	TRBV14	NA	CASSPTRGNTQYF
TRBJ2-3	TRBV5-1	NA	CASSLDMRTDTQYF
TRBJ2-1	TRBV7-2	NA	CASSLGSQRVGSYNEQFF
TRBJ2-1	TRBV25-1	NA	CASGGGEYNEQFF
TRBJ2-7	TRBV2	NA	CASSGSRVAPSYEQYF
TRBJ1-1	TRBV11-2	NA	CASSLDYANTEAFF
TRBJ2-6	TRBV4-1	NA	CASSQDIGSGANVLTF
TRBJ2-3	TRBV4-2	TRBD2	CASSQYPAGAPDTQYF
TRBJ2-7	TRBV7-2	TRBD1	CASSLAGGQGYEQYF
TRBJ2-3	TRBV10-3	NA	CAISGSTDTQYF